The clone carrying this T cell receptor (beta chain) has at least ten counts. No antigen is known for it. The data derive from a study of read filtering for tumor transcriptome and immune sequencing. Whole-study context: Among patients, 17 were male and 14 female, aged about 47 to 85 (mean about 72). Study results and limitations: RNA-seq captured clonotypes less deeply and reliably than IR-seq.

The CDR3 extends over 14 amino acids. V gave up 1 base and J gave up 7 bases, with 10 bases separating them. Germline values: CDR1 LGHDT, CDR2 YNNKEL (reference sequence). From 400 to 450 ng of RNA, a library with molecular barcoded alpha/delta and beta/gamma adaptors was made. Via MiXCR, TCRdb re-called the reads, giving one row per CDR3 protein. The repertoire holds roughly 130,000 distinct CDR3 sequences, with around 13% as singletons. This chain links TRBV3-1 with TRBJ2-2, with D perhaps matching TRBD1 or TRBD2 (5 bases each). Sequencing was carried out using a population of CD138-negative cells sorted from bone marrow. This sequence was found in a donor aged 40 or over with multiple myeloma. CDR3 amino acids: CASSQAGPDGELFF. Written as DNA, the CDR3 is TGTGCCAGCAGCCAAGCGGGGCCTGACGGGGAGCTGTTTTTT.